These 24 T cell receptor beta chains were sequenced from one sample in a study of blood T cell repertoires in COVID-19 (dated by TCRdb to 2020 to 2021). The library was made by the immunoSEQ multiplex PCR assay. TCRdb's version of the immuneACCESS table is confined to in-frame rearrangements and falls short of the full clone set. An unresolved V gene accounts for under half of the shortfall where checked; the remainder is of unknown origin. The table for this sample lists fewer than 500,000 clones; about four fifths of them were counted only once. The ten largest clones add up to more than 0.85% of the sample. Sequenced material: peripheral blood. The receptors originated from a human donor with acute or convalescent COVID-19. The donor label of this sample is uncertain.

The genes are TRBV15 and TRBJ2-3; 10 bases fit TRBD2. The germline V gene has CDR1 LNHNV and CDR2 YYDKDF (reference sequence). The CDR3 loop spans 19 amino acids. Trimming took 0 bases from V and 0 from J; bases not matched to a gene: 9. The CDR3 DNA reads TGTGCCACCAGCAGAGATGTGGCTAGCGGGGGTGTTAGCACAGATACGCAGTATTTT. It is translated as CATSRDVASGGVSTDTQYF.

The CDR3 region is CASRGNTEAFF. For the CDR3, the DNA is TGTGCCAGCAGGGGCAACACTGAAGCTTTCTTT. The V and J genes are TRBV28 and TRBJ1-1, with D hard to call. The germline CDR1 and CDR2 sequences are MDHEN and SYDVKM. The CDR3 loop spans 11 amino acids. V shed 6 bases and J shed 2 bases, with 4 bases lying between them.

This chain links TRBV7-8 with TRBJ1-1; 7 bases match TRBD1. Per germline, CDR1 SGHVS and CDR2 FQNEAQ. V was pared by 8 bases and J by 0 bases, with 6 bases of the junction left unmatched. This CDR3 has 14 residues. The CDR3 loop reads CASFTGDLNTEAFF. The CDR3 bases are TGTGCCAGCTTTACAGGGGACTTGAACACTGAAGCTTTCTTT.

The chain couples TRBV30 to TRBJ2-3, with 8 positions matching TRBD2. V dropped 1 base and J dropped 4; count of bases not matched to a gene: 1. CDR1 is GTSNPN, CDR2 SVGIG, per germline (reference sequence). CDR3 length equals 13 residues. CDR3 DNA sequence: TGTGCCTGGAGTGGCGGGGGGCCAGATACGCAGTATTTT. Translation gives CAWSGGGPDTQYF. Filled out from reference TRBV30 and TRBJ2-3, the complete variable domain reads SQTIHQWPATLVQPVGSPLSLECTVEGTSNPNLYWYRQAAGRGLQLLFYSVGIGQISSEVPQNLSASRPQDRQFILSSKKLLLSDSGFYLCAWSGGGPDTQYFGPGTRLTVL.

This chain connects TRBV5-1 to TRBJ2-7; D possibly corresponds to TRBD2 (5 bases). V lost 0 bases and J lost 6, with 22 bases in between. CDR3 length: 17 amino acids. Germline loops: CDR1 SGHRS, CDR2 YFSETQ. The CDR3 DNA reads TGCGCCAGCAGCTTGGTGCCGGGATCCAACCCGCTTGGCGAGCAGTACTTC. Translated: CASSLVPGSNPLGEQYF.

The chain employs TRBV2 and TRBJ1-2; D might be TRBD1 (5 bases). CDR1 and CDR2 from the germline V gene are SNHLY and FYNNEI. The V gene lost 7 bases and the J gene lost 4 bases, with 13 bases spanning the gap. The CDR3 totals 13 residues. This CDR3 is CASNPQEIYGYTF. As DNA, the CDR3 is TGTGCCAGCAATCCACAGGAAATCTATGGCTACACCTTC.

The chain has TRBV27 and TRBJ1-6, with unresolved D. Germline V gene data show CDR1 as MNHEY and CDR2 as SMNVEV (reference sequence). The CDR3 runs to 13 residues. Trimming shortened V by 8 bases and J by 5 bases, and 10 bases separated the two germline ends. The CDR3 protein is CASAVGDNSPLHF. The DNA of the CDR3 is TGTGCCAGCGCCGTTGGAGATAATTCACCCCTCCACTTT.

CDR3 sequence reads: CASSPIATVNTEAFF. As DNA, the CDR3 is TGTGCCAGCAGCCCGATTGCGACAGTGAACACTGAAGCTTTCTTT. The chain joins TRBV6-5 to TRBJ1-1, with D possibly matching TRBD1 (5 bases). V dropped 6 bases and J dropped 0 bases, with 14 bases sitting between them. The CDR3 contains 15 residues. The germline V gene has CDR1 MNHEY and CDR2 SVGAGI.

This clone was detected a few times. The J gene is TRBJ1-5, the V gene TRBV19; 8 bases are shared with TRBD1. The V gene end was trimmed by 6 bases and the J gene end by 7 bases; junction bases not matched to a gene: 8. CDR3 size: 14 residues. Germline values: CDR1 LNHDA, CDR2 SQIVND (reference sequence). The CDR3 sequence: CASRGGTGGQPQHF. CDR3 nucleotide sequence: TGTGCCAGTAGGGGGGGGACAGGCGGCCAGCCCCAGCATTTT.

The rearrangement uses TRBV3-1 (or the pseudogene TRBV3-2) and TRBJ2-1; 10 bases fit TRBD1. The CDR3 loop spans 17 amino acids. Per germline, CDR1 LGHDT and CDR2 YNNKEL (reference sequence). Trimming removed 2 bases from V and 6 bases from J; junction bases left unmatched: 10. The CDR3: CASSQYPGTGESNEQFF. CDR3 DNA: TGTGCCAGCAGCCAATATCCCGGGACAGGGGAAAGCAATGAGCAGTTCTTC.

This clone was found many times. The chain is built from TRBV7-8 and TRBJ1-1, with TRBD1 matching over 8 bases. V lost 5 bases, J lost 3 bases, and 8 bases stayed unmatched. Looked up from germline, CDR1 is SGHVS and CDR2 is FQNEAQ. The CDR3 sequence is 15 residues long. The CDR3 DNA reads TGTGCCAGCAGCGGTGCAGGGGGCGGGTACACTGAAGCTTTCTTT. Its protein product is CASSGAGGGYTEAFF. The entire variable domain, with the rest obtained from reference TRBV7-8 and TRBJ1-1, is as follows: GAGVSQSPRYKVAKRGQDVALRCDPISGHVSLFWYQQALGQGPEFLTYFQNEAQLDKSGLPSDRFFAERPEGSVSTLKIQRTQQEDSAVYLCASSGAGGGYTEAFFGQGTRLTVV.

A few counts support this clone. CDR3 loop: CASSVDRDRGNTEAFF. The CDR3 nucleotides read TGTGCCAGCAGCGTAGACCGGGACAGGGGAAACACTGAAGCTTTCTTT. This chain links TRBV9 with TRBJ1-1; 10 bases line up with TRBD1. V gave up 0 bases and J gave up 2 bases; unmatched junction bases: 4. CDR1 and CDR2 from the germline V gene are SGDLS and YYNGEE. The CDR3 extends over 16 amino acids.

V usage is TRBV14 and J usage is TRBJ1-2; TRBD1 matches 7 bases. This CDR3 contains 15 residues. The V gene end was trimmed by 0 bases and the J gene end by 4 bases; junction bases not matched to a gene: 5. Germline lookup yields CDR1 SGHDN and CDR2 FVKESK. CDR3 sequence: CASSQDLRTGYGYTF. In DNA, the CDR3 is TGTGCCAGCAGCCAAGATCTTAGGACAGGCTATGGCTACACCTTC.

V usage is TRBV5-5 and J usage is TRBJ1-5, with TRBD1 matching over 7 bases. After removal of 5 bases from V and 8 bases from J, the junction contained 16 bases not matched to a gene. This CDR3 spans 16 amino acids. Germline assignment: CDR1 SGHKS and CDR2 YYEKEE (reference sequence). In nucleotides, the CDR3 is TGTGCCAGCAGTTCCACAGGGGCCCCTCTATCGGAGCCCCAGCATTTT. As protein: CASSSTGAPLSEPQHF.

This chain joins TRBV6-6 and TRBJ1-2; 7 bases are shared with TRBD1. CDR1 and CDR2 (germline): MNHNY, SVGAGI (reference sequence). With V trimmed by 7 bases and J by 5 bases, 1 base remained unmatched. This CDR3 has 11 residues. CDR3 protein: CASTRGYGYTF. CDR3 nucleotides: TGTGCCAGCACCAGGGGGTATGGCTACACCTTC.

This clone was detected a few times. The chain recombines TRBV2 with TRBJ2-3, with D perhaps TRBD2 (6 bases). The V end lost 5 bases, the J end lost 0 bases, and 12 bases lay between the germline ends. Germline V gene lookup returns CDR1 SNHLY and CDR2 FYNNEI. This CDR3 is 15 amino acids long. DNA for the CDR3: TGTGCCAGCAGTAATGTAGGGACTAGCACAGATACGCAGTATTTT. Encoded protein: CASSNVGTSTDTQYF.

CDR3 sequence (DNA): TGTGCCAGCAGTCTCGGAGGTGGCAACCAAGAGACCCAGTACTTC. This gives the protein CASSLGGGNQETQYF. The chain has TRBV2 and TRBJ2-5; TRBD2 might be the D (5 bases). The length of the CDR3 is 15 residues. Trimming cost V 5 bases and J 0 bases, with 13 bases left between them. The germline V gene encodes CDR1 SNHLY and CDR2 FYNNEI.

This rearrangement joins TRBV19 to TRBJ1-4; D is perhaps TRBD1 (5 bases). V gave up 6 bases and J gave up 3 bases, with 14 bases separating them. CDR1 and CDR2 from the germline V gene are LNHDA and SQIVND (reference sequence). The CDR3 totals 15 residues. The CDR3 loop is CASSAGRVANEKLFF. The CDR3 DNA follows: TGTGCCAGTAGCGCAGGGAGGGTTGCTAATGAAAAACTGTTTTTT.

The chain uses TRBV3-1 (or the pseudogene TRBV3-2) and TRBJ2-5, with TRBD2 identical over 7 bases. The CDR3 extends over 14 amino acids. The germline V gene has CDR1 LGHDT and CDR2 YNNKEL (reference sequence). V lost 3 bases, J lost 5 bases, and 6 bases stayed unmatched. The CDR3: CASSHGTTFETQYF. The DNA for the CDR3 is TGTGCCAGCAGCCACGGGACTACATTCGAGACCCAGTACTTC.

The CDR3 reads CSASIDINSYNSPLHF. Here the CDR3 DNA reads TGCAGTGCTAGTATTGACATCAACTCCTATAATTCACCCCTCCACTTT. This chain uses TRBV20-1 with TRBJ1-6; D is ambiguous. Between the trimmed V and J ends, which lost 3 bases and 0 bases, there was a span of 12 bases. This CDR3 spans 16 amino acids. Per germline, CDR1 DFQATT and CDR2 SNEGSKA (reference sequence).

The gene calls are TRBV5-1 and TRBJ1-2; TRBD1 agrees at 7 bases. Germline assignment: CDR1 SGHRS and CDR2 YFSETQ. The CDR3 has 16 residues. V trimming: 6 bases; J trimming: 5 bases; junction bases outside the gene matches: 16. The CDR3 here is CASTIEGGNRGYGYTF. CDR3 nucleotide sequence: TGCGCCAGCACGATCGAAGGGGGGAACAGGGGTTATGGCTACACCTTC.

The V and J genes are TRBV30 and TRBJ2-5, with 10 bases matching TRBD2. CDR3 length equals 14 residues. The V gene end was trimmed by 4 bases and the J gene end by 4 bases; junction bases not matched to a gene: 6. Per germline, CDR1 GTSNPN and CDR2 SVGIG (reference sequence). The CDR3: CAWTSGRYRETQYF. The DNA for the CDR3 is TGTGCCTGGACTAGCGGGAGATATCGAGAGACCCAGTACTTC.

The CDR3, as DNA: TGTGCCATCAGTGAGTCCCCACAGGGGTACTATGGCTACACCTTC. It codes for CAISESPQGYYGYTF. The V call is TRBV10-3, the J call TRBJ1-2, with 7 bases aligning to TRBD1. The CDR3 is 15 residues long. Per germline, CDR1 ENHRY and CDR2 SYGVKD. J lost 3 bases, V lost 0 bases, and 4 bases had no gene match.

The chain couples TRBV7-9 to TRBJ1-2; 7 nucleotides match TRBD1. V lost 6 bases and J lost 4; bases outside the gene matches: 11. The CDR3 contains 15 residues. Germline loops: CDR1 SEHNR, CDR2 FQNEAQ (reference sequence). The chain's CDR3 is CASRDRDSQTYGYTF. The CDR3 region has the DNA TGTGCCAGCAGGGATCGGGACAGTCAGACCTATGGCTACACCTTC.